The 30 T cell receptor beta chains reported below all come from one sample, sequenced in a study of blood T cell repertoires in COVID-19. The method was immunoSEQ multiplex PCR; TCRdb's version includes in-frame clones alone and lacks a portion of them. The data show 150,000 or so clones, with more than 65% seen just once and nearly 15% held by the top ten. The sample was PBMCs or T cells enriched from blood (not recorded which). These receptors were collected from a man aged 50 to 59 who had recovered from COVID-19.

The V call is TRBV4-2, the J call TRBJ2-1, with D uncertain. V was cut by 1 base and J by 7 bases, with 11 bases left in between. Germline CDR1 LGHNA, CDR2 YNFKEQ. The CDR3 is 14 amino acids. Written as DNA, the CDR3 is TGTGCCAGCAGCCAAGTTGGTCAGAAAAATGAGCAGTTCTTC. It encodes CASSQVGQKNEQFF.

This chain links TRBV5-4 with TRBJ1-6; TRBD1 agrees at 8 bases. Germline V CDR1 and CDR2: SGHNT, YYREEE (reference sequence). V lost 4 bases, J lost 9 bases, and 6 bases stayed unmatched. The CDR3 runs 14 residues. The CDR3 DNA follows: TGTGCCAGCAGCCAAGGACAGGGCAGTTCACCCCTCCACTTT. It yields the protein CASSQGQGSSPLHF.

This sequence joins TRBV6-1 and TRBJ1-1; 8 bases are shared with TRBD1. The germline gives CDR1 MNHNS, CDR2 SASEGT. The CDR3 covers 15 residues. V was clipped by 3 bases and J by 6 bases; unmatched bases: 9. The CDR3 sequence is CASSETYRGDSEAFF. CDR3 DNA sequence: TGTGCCAGCAGTGAGACCTACAGGGGGGATTCTGAAGCTTTCTTT.

For the CDR3, the DNA is TGTGCCAGCAGCGGACAGGGTAGCAATCAGCCCCAGCATTTT. As protein: CASSGQGSNQPQHF. The rearrangement uses TRBV9 and TRBJ1-5; 7 bases fit TRBD1. With 3 bases clipped from V and 0 bases from J, the junction kept 0 bases outside the gene matches. The CDR3 is made up of 14 amino acids. CDR1 is SGDLS and CDR2 is YYNGEE in the germline V gene.

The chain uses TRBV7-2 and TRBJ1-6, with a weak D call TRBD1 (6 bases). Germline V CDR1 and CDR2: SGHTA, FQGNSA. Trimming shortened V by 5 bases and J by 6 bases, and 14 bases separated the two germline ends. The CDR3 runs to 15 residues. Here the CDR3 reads CASSIFRTVNSPLHF. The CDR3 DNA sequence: TGTGCCAGCAGCATATTCCGGACAGTTAATTCACCCCTCCACTTT. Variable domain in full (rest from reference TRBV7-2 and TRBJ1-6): GAGVSQSPSNKVTEKGKDVELRCDPISGHTALYWYRQSLGQGLEFLIYFQGNSAPDKSGLPSDRFSAERTGGSVSTLTIQRTQQEDSAVYLCASSIFRTVNSPLHFGNGTRLTVT.

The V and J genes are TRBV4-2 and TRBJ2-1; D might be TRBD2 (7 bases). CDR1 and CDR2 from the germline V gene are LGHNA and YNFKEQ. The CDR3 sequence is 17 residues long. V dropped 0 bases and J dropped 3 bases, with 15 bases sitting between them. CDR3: CASSQDQAGASYNEQFF. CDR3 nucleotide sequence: TGTGCCAGCAGCCAAGATCAGGCGGGGGCCAGCTACAATGAGCAGTTCTTC.

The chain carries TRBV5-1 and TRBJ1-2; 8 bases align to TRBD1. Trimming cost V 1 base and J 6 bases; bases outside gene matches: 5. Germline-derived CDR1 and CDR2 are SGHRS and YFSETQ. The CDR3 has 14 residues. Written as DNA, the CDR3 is TGCGCCAGCAGCTTGCTAGGACAGGGCGATGGCTACACCTTC. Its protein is CASSLLGQGDGYTF.

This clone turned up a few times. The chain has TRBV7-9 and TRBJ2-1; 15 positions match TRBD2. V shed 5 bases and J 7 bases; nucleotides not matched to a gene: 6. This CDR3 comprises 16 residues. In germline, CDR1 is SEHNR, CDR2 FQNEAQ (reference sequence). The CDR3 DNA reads TGTGCCAGCAGCACCGCCGGACTAGCGGGGGGGAATGAGCAGTTCTTC. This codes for CASSTAGLAGGNEQFF.

Written as DNA, the CDR3 is TGCGCCAGCAGCCAAGGGGGCCTAGCGGGGATCACCGGGGAGCTGTTTTTT. Protein product: CASSQGGLAGITGELFF. The rearrangement joins TRBV4-1 to TRBJ2-2; TRBD2 matches at 9 bases. The ends lost 1 base at V and 4 bases at J; junction bases unmatched: 7. Germline-derived CDR1 and CDR2 are MGHRA and YSYEKL. This CDR3 comprises 17 residues.

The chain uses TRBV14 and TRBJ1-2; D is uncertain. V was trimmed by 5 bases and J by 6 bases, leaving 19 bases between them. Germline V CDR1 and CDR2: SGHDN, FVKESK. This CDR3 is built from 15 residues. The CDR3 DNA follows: TGTGCCAGCAGCGGAGACCAGTCTCGCCCGCATGGCTACACCTTC. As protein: CASSGDQSRPHGYTF.

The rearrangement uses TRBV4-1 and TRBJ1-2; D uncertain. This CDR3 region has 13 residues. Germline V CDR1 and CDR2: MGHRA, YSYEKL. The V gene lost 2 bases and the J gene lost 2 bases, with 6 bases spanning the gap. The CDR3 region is CASSQSGNYGYTF. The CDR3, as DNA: TGCGCCAGCAGCCAATCCGGGAACTATGGCTACACCTTC.

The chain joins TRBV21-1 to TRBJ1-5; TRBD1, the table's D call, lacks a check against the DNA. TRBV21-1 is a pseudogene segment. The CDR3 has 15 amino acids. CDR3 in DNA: TGTGCCAGCAGCGTTGGGACAACTAGCAATCAGCCCCAGCATTTT. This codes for CASSVGTTSNQPQHF.

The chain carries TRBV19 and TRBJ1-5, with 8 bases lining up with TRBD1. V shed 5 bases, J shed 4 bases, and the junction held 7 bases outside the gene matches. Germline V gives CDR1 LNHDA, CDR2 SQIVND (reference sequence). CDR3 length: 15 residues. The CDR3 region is CASSDRQGRNQPQHF. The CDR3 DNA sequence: TGTGCCAGTAGTGACAGACAGGGGCGGAATCAGCCCCAGCATTTT.

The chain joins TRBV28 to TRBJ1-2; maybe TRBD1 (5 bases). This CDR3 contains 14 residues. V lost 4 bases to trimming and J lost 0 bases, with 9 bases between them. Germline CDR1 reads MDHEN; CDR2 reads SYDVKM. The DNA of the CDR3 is TGTGCCAGCAGTTCATCCAGGGCTAACTATGGCTACACCTTC. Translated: CASSSSRANYGYTF.

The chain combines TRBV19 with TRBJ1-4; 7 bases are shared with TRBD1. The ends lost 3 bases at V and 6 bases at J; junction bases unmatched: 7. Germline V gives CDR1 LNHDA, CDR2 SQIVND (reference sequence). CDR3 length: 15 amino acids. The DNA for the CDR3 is TGTGCCAGTAGTATTGGAATCGGGACAGATGAAAAACTGTTTTTT. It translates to CASSIGIGTDEKLFF.

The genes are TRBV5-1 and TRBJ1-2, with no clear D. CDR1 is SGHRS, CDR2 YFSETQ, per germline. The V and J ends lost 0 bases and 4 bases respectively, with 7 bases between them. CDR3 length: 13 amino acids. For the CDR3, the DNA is TGCGCCAGCAGCTTGGACCCAGTCTATGGCTACACCTTC. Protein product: CASSLDPVYGYTF.

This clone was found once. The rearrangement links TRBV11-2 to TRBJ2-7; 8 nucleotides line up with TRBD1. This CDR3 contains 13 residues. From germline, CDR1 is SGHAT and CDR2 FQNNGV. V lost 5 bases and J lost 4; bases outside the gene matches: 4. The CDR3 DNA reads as TGTGCCAGCAGCCGACAGGGGAGGTACGAGCAGTACTTC. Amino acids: CASSRQGRYEQYF.

The chain's CDR3 is CASSRDRNTDTQYF. The DNA of the CDR3 is TGTGCCAGCAGCCGGGACAGAAACACAGATACGCAGTATTTT. The genes are TRBV7-7 and TRBJ2-3; 7 bases align to TRBD1. Unmatched junction bases numbered 4, after V lost 5 bases and J lost 2 bases. Germline V CDR1 and CDR2: SSHAT, FNYEAQ (reference sequence). This CDR3 is built from 14 residues.

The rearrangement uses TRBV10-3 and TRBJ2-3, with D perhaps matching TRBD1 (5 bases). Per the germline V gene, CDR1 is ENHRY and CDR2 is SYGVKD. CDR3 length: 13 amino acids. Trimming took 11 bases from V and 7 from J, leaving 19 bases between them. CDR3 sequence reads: CAVGAPTENTQYF. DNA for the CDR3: TGTGCCGTTGGGGCGCCCACCGAAAATACGCAGTATTTT.

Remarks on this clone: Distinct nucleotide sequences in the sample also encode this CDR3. The CDR3 DNA sequence: TGTGCCAGCAGTTACTCTGGCAGAAGCAATCAGCCCCAGCATTTT. Its translation: CASSYSGRSNQPQHF. The rearrangement joins TRBV6-5 to TRBJ1-5, with D unclear. The germline gives CDR1 MNHEY, CDR2 SVGAGI. V was pared by 0 bases and J by 1 base, with 7 bases between. The CDR3 length is 15 residues.

The CDR3 bases are TGTGCCAGCAGCCGCCTACCGGGGGGGGCAGAGACCCAGTACTTC. This translates into CASSRLPGGAETQYF. The chain joins TRBV3-1 (or the pseudogene TRBV3-2) to TRBJ2-5, with 8 nucleotides matching TRBD2. The V gene end was trimmed by 4 bases and the J gene end by 4 bases; junction bases not matched to a gene: 8. This CDR3 has 15 residues. Germline V gene data show CDR1 as LGHDT and CDR2 as YNNKEL (reference sequence).

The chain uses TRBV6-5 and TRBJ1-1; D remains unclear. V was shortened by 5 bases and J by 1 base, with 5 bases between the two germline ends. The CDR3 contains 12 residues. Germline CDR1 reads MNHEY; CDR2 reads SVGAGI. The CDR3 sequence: CASSQRNTEAFF. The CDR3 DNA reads TGTGCCAGCAGTCAGCGGAACACTGAAGCTTTCTTT.

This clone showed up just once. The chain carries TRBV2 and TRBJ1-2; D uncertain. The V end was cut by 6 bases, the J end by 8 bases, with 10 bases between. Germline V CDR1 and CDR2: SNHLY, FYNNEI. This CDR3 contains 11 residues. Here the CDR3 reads CASRDEGGYTF. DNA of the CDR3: TGTGCCAGCAGGGATGAGGGCGGCTACACCTTC.

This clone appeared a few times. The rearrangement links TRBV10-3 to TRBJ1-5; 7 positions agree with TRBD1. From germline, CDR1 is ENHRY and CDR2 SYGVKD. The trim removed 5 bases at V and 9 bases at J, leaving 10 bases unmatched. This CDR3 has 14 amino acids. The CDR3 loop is CAISTGEPLRPQHF. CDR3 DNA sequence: TGTGCCATCAGTACAGGGGAACCCCTACGGCCCCAGCATTTT.

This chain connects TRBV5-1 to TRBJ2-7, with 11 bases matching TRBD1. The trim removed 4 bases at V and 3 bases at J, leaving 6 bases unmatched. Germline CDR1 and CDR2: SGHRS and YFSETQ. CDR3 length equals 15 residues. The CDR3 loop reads CASSIGTGGIYEQYF. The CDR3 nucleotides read TGCGCCAGCAGCATAGGGACAGGGGGGATCTACGAGCAGTACTTC.

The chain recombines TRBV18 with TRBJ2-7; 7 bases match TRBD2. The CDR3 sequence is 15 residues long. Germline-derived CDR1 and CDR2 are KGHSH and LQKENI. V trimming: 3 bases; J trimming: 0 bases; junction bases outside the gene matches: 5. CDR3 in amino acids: CASSPGGGSSYEQYF. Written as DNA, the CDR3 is TGTGCCAGCTCACCTGGGGGGGGGAGCTCCTACGAGCAGTACTTC. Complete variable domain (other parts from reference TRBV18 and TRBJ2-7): NAGVMQNPRHLVRRRGQEARLRCSPMKGHSHVYWYRQLPEEGLKFMVYLQKENIIDESGMPKERFSAEFPKEGPSILRIQQVVRGDSAAYFCASSPGGGSSYEQYFGPGTRLTVT.

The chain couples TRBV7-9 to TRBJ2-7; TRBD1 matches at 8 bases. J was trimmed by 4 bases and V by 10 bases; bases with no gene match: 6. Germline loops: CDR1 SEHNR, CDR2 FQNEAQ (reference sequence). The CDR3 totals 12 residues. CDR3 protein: CATTGGDYEQYF. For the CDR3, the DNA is TGTGCCACAACAGGGGGAGATTACGAGCAGTACTTC.

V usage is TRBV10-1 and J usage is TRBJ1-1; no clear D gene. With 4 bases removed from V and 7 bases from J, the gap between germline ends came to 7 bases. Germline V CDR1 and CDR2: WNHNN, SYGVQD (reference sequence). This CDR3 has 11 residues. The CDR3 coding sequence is TGCGCCAGCAGTGTCGGAGGTGAAGCTTTCTTT. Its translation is CASSVGGEAFF.

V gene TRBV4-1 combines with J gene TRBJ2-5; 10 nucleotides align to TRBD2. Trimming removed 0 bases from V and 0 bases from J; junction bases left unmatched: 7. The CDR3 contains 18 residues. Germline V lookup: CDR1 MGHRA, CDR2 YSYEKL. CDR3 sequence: CASSQDLSAGGYQETQYF. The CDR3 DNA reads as TGCGCCAGCAGCCAAGATCTTTCAGCGGGGGGGTACCAAGAGACCCAGTACTTC.

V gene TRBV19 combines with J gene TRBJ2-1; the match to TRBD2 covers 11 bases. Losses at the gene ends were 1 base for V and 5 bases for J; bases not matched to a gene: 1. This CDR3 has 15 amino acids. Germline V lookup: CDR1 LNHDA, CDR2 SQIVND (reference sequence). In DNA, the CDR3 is TGTGCCAGTAGTATAGTAGCGGGGGGGAACAATGAGCAGTTCTTC. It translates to CASSIVAGGNNEQFF. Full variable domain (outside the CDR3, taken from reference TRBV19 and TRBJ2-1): DGGITQSPKYLFRKEGQNVTLSCEQNLNHDAMYWYRQDPGQGLRLIYYSQIVNDFQKGDIAEGYSVSREKKESFPLTVTSAQKNPTAFYLCASSIVAGGNNEQFFGPGTRLTVL.